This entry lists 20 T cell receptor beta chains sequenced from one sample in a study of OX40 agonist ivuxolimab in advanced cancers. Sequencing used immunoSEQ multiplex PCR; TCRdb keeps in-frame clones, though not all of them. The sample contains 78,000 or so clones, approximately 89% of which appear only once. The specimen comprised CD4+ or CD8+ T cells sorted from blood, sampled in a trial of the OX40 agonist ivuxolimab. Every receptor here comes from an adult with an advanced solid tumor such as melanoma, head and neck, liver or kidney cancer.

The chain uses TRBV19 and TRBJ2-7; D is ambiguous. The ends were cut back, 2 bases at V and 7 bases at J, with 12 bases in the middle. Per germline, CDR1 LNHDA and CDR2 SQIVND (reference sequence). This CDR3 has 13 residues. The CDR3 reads CASSISTTVEQYF. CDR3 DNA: TGTGCCAGTAGTATAAGTACTACAGTTGAGCAGTACTTC.

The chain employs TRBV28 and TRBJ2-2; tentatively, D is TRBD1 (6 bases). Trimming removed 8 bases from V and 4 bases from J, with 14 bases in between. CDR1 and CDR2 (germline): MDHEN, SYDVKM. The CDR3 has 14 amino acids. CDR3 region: CASRTLGATGELFF. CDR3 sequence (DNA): TGTGCCAGCCGAACCTTGGGGGCCACCGGGGAGCTGTTTTTT.

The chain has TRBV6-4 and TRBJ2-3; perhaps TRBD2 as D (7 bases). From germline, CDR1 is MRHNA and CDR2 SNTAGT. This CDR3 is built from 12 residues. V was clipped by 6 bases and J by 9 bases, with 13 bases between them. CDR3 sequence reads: CASSPPGGTQYF. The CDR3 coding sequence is TGTGCCAGCAGCCCCCCGGGGGGCACGCAGTATTTT.

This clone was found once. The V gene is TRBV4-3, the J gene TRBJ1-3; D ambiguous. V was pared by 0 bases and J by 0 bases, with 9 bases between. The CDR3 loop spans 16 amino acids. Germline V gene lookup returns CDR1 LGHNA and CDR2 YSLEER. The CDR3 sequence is CASSQESTPSGNTIYF. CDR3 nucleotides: TGCGCCAGCAGCCAAGAATCTACCCCCTCTGGAAACACCATATATTTT.

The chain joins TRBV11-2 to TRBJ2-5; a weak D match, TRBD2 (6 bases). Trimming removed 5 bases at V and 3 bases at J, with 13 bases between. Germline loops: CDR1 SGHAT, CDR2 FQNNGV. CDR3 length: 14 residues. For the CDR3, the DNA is TGTGCCAGCAGCGCAAGGGACTCAGAAGAGACCCAGTACTTC. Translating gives CASSARDSEETQYF.

The CDR3 region has the DNA TGTGCCAGCAGCTCCGGACAGGTGAGCTCCTACGAGCAGTACTTC. It translates to CASSSGQVSSYEQYF. V is TRBV7-3 and J is TRBJ2-7; 7 bases are shared with TRBD1. Germline assignment: CDR1 SGHTA and CDR2 FQGTGA. The CDR3 extends over 15 amino acids. With 4 bases clipped from V and 0 bases from J, the junction kept 6 bases outside the gene matches.

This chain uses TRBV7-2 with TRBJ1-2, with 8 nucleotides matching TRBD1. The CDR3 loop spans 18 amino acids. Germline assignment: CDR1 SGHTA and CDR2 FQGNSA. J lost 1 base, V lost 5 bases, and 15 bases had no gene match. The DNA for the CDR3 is TGTGCCAGCAGCCACAGACAGGGGTCACTTATCTTTAACTATGGCTACACCTTC. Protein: CASSHRQGSLIFNYGYTF. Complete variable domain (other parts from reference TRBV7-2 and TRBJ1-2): GAGVSQSPSNKVTEKGKDVELRCDPISGHTALYWYRQSLGQGLEFLIYFQGNSAPDKSGLPSDRFSAERTGGSVSTLTIQRTQQEDSAVYLCASSHRQGSLIFNYGYTFGSGTRLTVV.

CDR3 sequence: CASSLRQNTEAFF. The CDR3 nucleotides are TGTGCCAGCAGTTTACGACAGAACACTGAAGCTTTCTTT. The J gene is TRBJ1-1, the V gene TRBV27; the D is unclear. Germline V lookup: CDR1 MNHEY, CDR2 SMNVEV (reference sequence). This CDR3 is built from 13 residues. The V end was cut by 2 bases, the J end by 1 base, with 5 bases between.

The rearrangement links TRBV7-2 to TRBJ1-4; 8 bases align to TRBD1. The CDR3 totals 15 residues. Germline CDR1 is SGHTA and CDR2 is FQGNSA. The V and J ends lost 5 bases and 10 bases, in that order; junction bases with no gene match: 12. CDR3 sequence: CASSQMDRALGKLFF. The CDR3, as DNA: TGTGCCAGCAGCCAAATGGACAGGGCCTTAGGAAAACTGTTTTTT.

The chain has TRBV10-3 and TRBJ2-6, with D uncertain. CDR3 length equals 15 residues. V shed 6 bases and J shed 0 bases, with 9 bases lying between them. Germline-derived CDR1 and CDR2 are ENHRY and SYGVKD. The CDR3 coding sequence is TGTGCCATCAGCCCCCGAAACTCTGGGGCCAACGTCCTGACTTTC. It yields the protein CAISPRNSGANVLTF.

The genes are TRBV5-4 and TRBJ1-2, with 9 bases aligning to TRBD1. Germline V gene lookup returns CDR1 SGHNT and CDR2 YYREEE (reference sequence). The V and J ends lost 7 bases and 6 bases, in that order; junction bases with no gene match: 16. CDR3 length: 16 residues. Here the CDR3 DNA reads TGTGCCAGCGACTCCACCGGGACAGGGTACGGAGATGGCTACACCTTC. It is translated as CASDSTGTGYGDGYTF.

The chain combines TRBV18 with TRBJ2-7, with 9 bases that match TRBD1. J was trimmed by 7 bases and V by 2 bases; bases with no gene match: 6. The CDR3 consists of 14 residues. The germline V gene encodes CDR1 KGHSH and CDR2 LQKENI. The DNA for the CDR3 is TGTGCCAGCTCACCAAGGGACAGGGCAGGAGAGCAGTACTTC. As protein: CASSPRDRAGEQYF.

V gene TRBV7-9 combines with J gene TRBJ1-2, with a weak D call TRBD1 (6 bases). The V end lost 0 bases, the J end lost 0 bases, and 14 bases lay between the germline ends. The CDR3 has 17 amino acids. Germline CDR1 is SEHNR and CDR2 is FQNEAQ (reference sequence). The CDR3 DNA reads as TGTGCCAGCAGCTTAGCTGTGGACAGCCAGTCTAACTATGGCTACACCTTC. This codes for CASSLAVDSQSNYGYTF.

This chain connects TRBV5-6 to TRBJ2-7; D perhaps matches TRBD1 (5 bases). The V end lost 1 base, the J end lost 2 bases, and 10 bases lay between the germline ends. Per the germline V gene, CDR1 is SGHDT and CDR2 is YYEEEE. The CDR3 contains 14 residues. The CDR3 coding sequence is TGTGCCAGCAGCTTGCTCCAGGGTCCCTACGAGCAGTACTTC. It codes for CASSLLQGPYEQYF.

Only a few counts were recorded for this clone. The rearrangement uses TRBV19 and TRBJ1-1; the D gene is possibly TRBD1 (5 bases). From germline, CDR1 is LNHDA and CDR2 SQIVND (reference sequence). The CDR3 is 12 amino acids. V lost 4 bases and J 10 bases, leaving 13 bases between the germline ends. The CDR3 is CASSSEGVTAFF. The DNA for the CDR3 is TGTGCCAGTAGTAGCGAAGGGGTCACAGCTTTCTTT.

CDR3 in amino acids: CASNEGASNQPQHF. The CDR3, as DNA: TGTGCCAGCAATGAGGGGGCCAGCAATCAGCCCCAGCATTTT. The chain employs TRBV5-6 and TRBJ1-5, with 7 bases that match TRBD1. CDR3 length: 14 residues. CDR1 is SGHDT and CDR2 is YYEEEE in the germline V gene. V shed 6 bases, J shed 1 base, and the junction held 4 bases outside the gene matches. The entire variable domain, with the rest obtained from reference TRBV5-6 and TRBJ1-5, is as follows: DAGVTQSPTHLIKTRGQQVTLRCSPKSGHDTVSWYQQALGQGPQFIFQYYEEEERQRGNFPDRFSGHQFPNYSSELNVNALLLGDSALYLCASNEGASNQPQHFGDGTRLSIL.

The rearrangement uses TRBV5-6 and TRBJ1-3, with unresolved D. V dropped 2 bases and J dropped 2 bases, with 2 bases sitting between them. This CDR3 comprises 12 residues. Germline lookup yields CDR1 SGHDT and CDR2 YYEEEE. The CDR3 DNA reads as TGTGCCAGCAGCTTAGCTGGAAACACCATATATTTT. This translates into CASSLAGNTIYF.

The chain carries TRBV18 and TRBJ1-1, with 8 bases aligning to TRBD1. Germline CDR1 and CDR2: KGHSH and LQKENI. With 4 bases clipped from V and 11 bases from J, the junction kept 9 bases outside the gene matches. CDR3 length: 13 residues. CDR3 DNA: TGTGCCAGCTCACAGGCAGGGGGCTTCCAGGCTTTCTTT. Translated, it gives CASSQAGGFQAFF.

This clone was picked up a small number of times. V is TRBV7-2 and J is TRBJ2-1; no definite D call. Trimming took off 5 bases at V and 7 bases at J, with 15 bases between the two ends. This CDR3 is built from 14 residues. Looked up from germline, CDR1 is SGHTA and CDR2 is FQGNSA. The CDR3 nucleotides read TGTGCCAGCAGCCGCGACCCGCGCGCGAATGAGCAGTTCTTC. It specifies CASSRDPRANEQFF.

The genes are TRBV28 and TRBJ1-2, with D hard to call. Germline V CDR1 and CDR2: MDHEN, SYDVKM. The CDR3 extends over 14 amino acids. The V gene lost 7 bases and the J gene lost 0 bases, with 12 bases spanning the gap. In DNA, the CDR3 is TGTGCCAGCACCGTTATAGGGACTAACTATGGCTACACCTTC. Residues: CASTVIGTNYGYTF.